The present entry profiles one T cell receptor (beta chain) with its context. Its antigen remains unidentified. The sample originates from a study of T cell responses to AZD1222 COVID-19 vaccine. As for the study in general: Investigators merged groups given second doses at roughly 4 or roughly 12 weeks. Study outcomes and limitations: Baseline seropositives among AZD1222 recipients totaled only five or six. Clonal diversity was possibly underestimated, and the donors were mostly white British, with more females.

Germline-derived CDR1 and CDR2 are SGHTA and FQGNSA. The CDR3 consists of 14 residues. Deletions cut 5 bases from V and 6 bases from J, with 17 bases between. Profiled with immunoSEQ multiplex PCR; TCRdb holds only in-frame clones, not every one. In the table there are 100,000 to 150,000 clones, roughly 84% of which are singletons. Sample: peripheral blood, taken on day 0 of AZD1222 vaccination. This sequence joins TRBV7-2 and TRBJ2-7, with a weak D call TRBD1 (5 bases). The sequence was collected from an adult in good health. Here the CDR3 DNA reads TGTGCCAGCAGCCCGCGTGGCAGGGTCGGCGAGCAGTACTTC. Amino acid sequence: CASSPRGRVGEQYF.